This is a list of T cell receptor beta chains from one sample in a study of cytomegalovirus exposure and HLA in healthy donors. The assay was immunoSEQ multiplex PCR, and TCRdb's table has in-frame clones only and misses some. This table holds some 52,000 clones, more than 65% found once. Specimen: PBMCs. The receptors shown here come from a woman in her fifties or sixties in good health and CMV-seronegative. Both conserved end residues are trimmed from each CDR3. Fields, in order: V gene, CDR3 length, CDR3 protein.

V gene: TRBV28
CDR3 length: 11
CDR3 protein: ASRSGQTDEQY

V gene: TRBV27
CDR3 length: 9
CDR3 protein: ASSSGGPQH

V gene: TRBV14
CDR3 length: 11
CDR3 protein: ASSQSGVDTQY

V gene: TRBV10-3
CDR3 length: 12
CDR3 protein: AITPLGANTEAF

V gene: TRBV2
CDR3 length: 11
CDR3 protein: ASSASSGNTIY

V gene: TRBV5-4
CDR3 length: 15
CDR3 protein: ASSSVVSGGALDTQY

V gene: TRBV7-9
CDR3 length: 11
CDR3 protein: ASSTREDTEAF

V gene: TRBV19
CDR3 length: 9
CDR3 protein: ASRGNYGYT

V gene: TRBV29-1
CDR3 length: 12
CDR3 protein: SAGRLGAGNTIY

V gene: TRBV28
CDR3 length: 13
CDR3 protein: ASSQGLAGYYEQY

V gene: TRBV6-5
CDR3 length: 11
CDR3 protein: ASSYTDSYGYT

V gene: TRBV4-1
CDR3 length: 12
CDR3 protein: ASSQGQGRETQY

V gene: TRBV2
CDR3 length: 11
CDR3 protein: ASTTGSHQPQH

V gene: TRBV30
CDR3 length: 10
CDR3 protein: ALRRGTDTQY

V gene: TRBV28
CDR3 length: 13
CDR3 protein: ATYSGLAGGNEQF

V gene: TRBV9
CDR3 length: 12
CDR3 protein: ASSVAAENYGYT

V gene: TRBV14
CDR3 length: 13
CDR3 protein: ASSQGLAGVETQY

V gene: TRBV7-2
CDR3 length: 12
CDR3 protein: ASSSQGEFQPQH

V gene: TRBV18
CDR3 length: 12
CDR3 protein: ASGEREGHNEQF

V gene: TRBV19
CDR3 length: 12
CDR3 protein: ASSILGQGTEAF

V gene: TRBV5-1
CDR3 length: 15
CDR3 protein: ASSWRGSGRPYNEQF

V gene: TRBV10-1
CDR3 length: 12
CDR3 protein: ASSTGTPGGPQH

V gene: TRBV6-6
CDR3 length: 11
CDR3 protein: ASREQGGNEQF

V gene: TRBV19
CDR3 length: 12
CDR3 protein: ASTPASGGYEQY

V gene: TRBV7-6
CDR3 length: 14
CDR3 protein: ASSPGGGGALDTQY

V gene: TRBV28
CDR3 length: 12
CDR3 protein: ASSSTGGNYGYT

V gene: TRBV5-5
CDR3 length: 13
CDR3 protein: ASSLDRGGYNEQF

V gene: TRBV7-9
CDR3 length: 9
CDR3 protein: ASSFNYGAF

V gene: TRBV6-1
CDR3 length: 13
CDR3 protein: ASSPSGRIGNEQF

V gene: TRBV5-5
CDR3 length: 14
CDR3 protein: ASSLAEGGPNYGYT

V gene: TRBV2
CDR3 length: 12
CDR3 protein: ASSLQDRGEKLF

V gene: TRBV11-1
CDR3 length: 12
CDR3 protein: ASSVRDNIYEQY

V gene: TRBV28
CDR3 length: 12
CDR3 protein: ASSVQGSGQPQH

V gene: TRBV7-2
CDR3 length: 13
CDR3 protein: ASSLRGVGNQPQH

V gene: TRBV4-3
CDR3 length: 13
CDR3 protein: ASSQDEAGADTQY